This passage covers 24 T cell receptor beta chains from one sample sequenced in a study of blood T cells in healthy people across ages (dated by TCRdb to the mid-2010s). The library was prepared using 5' RACE. Sequencer: Illumina HiSeq 2500. A second PCR of roughly 6 to 12 cycles was run with a J-beta primer mix and a sample-barcoded 5' primer. The public reads were quality trimmed at Q25 with fastp and then assembled into clones with MiXCR by TCRdb, keeping productive beta chains. Rows matching on CDR3 protein sequence are summarized as one entry with the most common DNA and genes. The table for this sample lists fewer than 800,000 distinct CDR3 sequences; around a fifth of them were counted only once. The top ten constitute 3.6% of the sample. The sample consisted of blood. All receptors come from a man between 65 and 79 years old in good health.

The V call is TRBV7-4, the J call TRBJ2-1; D gene unclear. This CDR3 region has 16 residues. Germline V lookup: CDR1 SGHVT, CDR2 SQSDAQ. V was clipped by 5 bases and J by 7 bases, with 21 bases between them. This CDR3 is CASSLIFRAWANEQFF. In nucleotides, the CDR3 is TGTGCCAGCAGCCTAATCTTTAGAGCGTGGGCTAATGAGCAGTTCTTC.

At least ten counts were recorded for this clonotype. The chain recombines TRBV3-1 with TRBJ1-2, with 7 nucleotides matching TRBD1. The trim removed 3 bases at V and 11 bases at J, leaving 9 bases unmatched. The germline V gene encodes CDR1 LGHDT and CDR2 YNNKEL (reference sequence). The CDR3 is 13 residues long. The CDR3: CASSHSTGSGYTF. The CDR3 bases are TGTGCCAGCAGCCATTCGACAGGGTCGGGTTACACCTTC.

This clonotype was picked up many times. The chain has TRBV12-3 or TRBV12-4 and TRBJ2-1; D gene uncertain. The V and J ends lost 5 bases and 7 bases respectively, with 6 bases between them. The CDR3 is 11 residues long. CDR3 nucleotides: TGTGCCAGCAGTGGGTGGAATGAGCAGTTCTTC. Its protein is CASSGWNEQFF.

About this clonotype: Compared with germline, one end of the junction differs, possibly owing to a read error. The V call is TRBV27, the J call TRBJ2-4; D remains ambiguous. This CDR3 has 15 amino acids. Looked up from germline, CDR1 is MNHEY and CDR2 is SMNVEV (reference sequence). CDR3 coding DNA: TGTGCCGGCAGTCCTCTGAGGCCGTTCGAAAACATTCAGTACTTC. Translating gives CAGSPLRPFENIQYF.

This clonotype was detected a few times. Sequence at one end of the junction differs from germline and may be a read error. The J gene is TRBJ1-4, the V gene TRBV7-9; D gene ambiguous. The CDR3 totals 14 residues. CDR1 and CDR2 (germline): SEHNR, FQNEAQ (reference sequence). This CDR3 is CASSFGLADEKLLF. The CDR3 DNA follows: TGTGCCAGCAGCTTCGGACTGGCTGATGAAAAACTGCTTTTT.

With regard to this clonotype: This is likely a read error, given that the CDR3 carries no conserved phenylalanine or tryptophan at its end. The J gene is TRBJ1-6, the V gene TRBV10-3; a possible D gene is TRBD1 (5 bases). CDR3 size: 14 residues. The germline gives CDR1 ENHRY, CDR2 SYGVKD. V dropped 10 bases and J dropped 7 bases, with 17 bases sitting between them. The CDR3 DNA follows: TGTGCCACCAGGGACGGGGGAGGAAATTCACCCCTCCACTAT. Its translation is CATRDGGGNSPLHY.

This clonotype was detected many times. V usage is TRBV7-2 and J usage is TRBJ2-2; D ambiguous. Per germline, CDR1 SGHTA and CDR2 FQGNSA. V was clipped by 5 bases and J by 6 bases, with 10 bases between them. The length of the CDR3 is 13 residues. As DNA, the CDR3 is TGTGCCAGCAGCCCTATGGCTCCCGGGGAGCTGTTTTTT. This sequence encodes CASSPMAPGELFF.

DNA for the CDR3: TGTGCCAGCAGCTCCTACGGGGGTCTGAGCACAGATACGCAGTATTTT. Its translation is CASSSYGGLSTDTQYF. This chain uses TRBV7-6 with TRBJ2-3, with a tentative D call TRBD2 (6 bases). CDR1 and CDR2 from the germline V gene are SGHVS and FNYEAQ. Trimming took off 4 bases at V and 0 bases at J, with 14 bases between the two ends. The CDR3 is 16 amino acids.

This clonotype was counted ten times or more. The chain has TRBV7-9 and TRBJ2-5; D perhaps matches TRBD2 (5 bases). The J call could be wrong; TRBJ2-1 is a better fit for the DNA end. Germline CDR1 SEHNR, CDR2 FQNEAQ (reference sequence). This CDR3 spans 14 amino acids. In DNA, the CDR3 is TGTGCCAGCAGCTTAGTTGGGGAGAGCGATGAGCAGTTCTTC. Its translation is CASSLVGESDEQFF.

This clonotype was picked up many times. This sequence joins TRBV20-1 and TRBJ2-7; D gene unclear. This CDR3 spans 13 amino acids. The V end was cut by 3 bases, the J end by 2 bases, with 11 bases between. The germline V gene has CDR1 DFQATT and CDR2 SNEGSKA (reference sequence). The CDR3 spells CSARPEDTYEQYF. The CDR3 DNA is TGCAGTGCTAGGCCAGAAGATACCTACGAGCAGTACTTC.

V usage is TRBV29-1 and J usage is TRBJ2-5, with 9 bases matching TRBD1. The J call is uncertain, as TRBJ2-7 better fits the DNA end. Per the germline V gene, CDR1 is SQVTM and CDR2 is ANQGSEA. The CDR3 consists of 13 residues. This CDR3 reads CSAGGTGRYEQYF. CDR3 in DNA: TGCAGCGCCGGGGGGACAGGGCGGTACGAGCAGTACTTC.

The chain links TRBV20-1 to TRBJ2-5; the match to TRBD2 covers 11 bases. The better agreement between TRBJ2-1 and the DNA end casts doubt on the J call. Germline V gene sequence: CDR1 DFQATT, CDR2 SNEGSKA (reference sequence). The CDR3 runs 17 residues. CDR3 sequence: CSARANPLAGAGNEQFF. CDR3 sequence (DNA): TGCAGTGCTAGAGCCAACCCACTAGCGGGAGCCGGTAATGAGCAGTTCTTC.

V gene TRBV29-1 combines with J gene TRBJ1-1; D is unresolved. Germline V gives CDR1 SQVTM, CDR2 ANQGSEA. V was pared by 4 bases and J by 0 bases, with 9 bases between. The CDR3 loop spans 13 amino acids. The CDR3 sequence is CSVVLQLNTEAFF. Here the CDR3 DNA reads TGCAGCGTTGTGCTACAGCTGAACACTGAAGCTTTCTTT.

This clonotype was detected ten times or more. The chain uses TRBV24-1 and TRBJ2-5; D is tentatively TRBD1 or TRBD2 (6 bases each). CDR1 and CDR2 (germline): KGHDR, SFDVKD. The V end was cut by 9 bases, the J end by 5 bases, with 18 bases between. This CDR3 region has 14 residues. The DNA of the CDR3 is TGTGCCACCGCAGAGGGGGGAAGTAGGGAGACCCAGTACTTC. Translated: CATAEGGSRETQYF.

This clonotype was seen only a few times. The chain links TRBV2 to TRBJ1-2; no clear D. CDR3 length equals 14 residues. V was shortened by 5 bases and J by 6 bases, with 16 bases between the two germline ends. CDR1 and CDR2 from the germline V gene are SNHLY and FYNNEI. CDR3 sequence reads: CASSRAGALDGYTF. The CDR3 nucleotides are TGTGCCAGCAGTCGGGCAGGTGCGCTAGATGGCTACACCTTC.

This chain joins TRBV3-1 and TRBJ2-1, with a possible D match to TRBD2 (5 bases). Looked up from germline, CDR1 is LGHDT and CDR2 is YNNKEL (reference sequence). This CDR3 spans 14 amino acids. Between the trimmed V and J ends, which lost 0 bases and 9 bases, there was a span of 12 bases. The CDR3 DNA follows: TGTGCCAGCAGCCAAGATTTTCTAGCAGCTGAGCAGTTCTTC. Translation: CASSQDFLAAEQFF.

V and J are TRBV18 and TRBJ2-5; D is perhaps TRBD2 (6 bases). V was clipped by 2 bases and J by 1 base, with 11 bases between them. The CDR3 runs to 15 residues. Per the germline V gene, CDR1 is KGHSH and CDR2 is LQKENI. CDR3 sequence (DNA): TGTGCCAGCTCACCAGAGGGCGGGATCCAAGAGACCCAGTACTTC. Amino acid sequence: CASSPEGGIQETQYF.

In its sample, this clonotype was seen a few times. The chain combines TRBV7-9 with TRBJ2-5; D may be TRBD1 (6 bases). The J call is doubtful: the DNA matches TRBJ2-1 better. The CDR3 has 12 amino acids. Germline CDR1 SEHNR, CDR2 FQNEAQ (reference sequence). The CDR3 here is CASRNGQSEQFF. The DNA of the CDR3 is TGTGCCAGTCGAAACGGACAGTCTGAGCAGTTCTTC.

The chain couples TRBV9 to TRBJ2-7, with 10 bases matching TRBD2. The CDR3 extends over 14 amino acids. The J segment lost 7 bases and the V segment lost 1 base, leaving 5 bases of the junction unmatched. CDR1 is SGDLS and CDR2 is YYNGEE in the germline V gene. For the CDR3, the DNA is TGTGCCAGCAGCGTAATGGCTAGCGGGAGTGAGCAGTACTTC. Its translation: CASSVMASGSEQYF.

This chain joins TRBV20-1 and TRBJ2-1; the match to TRBD2 covers 12 bases. The CDR3 spans 15 residues. CDR1 DFQATT and CDR2 SNEGSKA come from the germline V gene (reference sequence). J was trimmed by 7 bases and V by 7 bases; bases with no gene match: 11. CDR3 coding DNA: TGCAGTGTTTTGAAGACTAGCGGGAGTATTAATGAGCAGTTCTTC. Residues: CSVLKTSGSINEQFF.

The chain combines TRBV29-1 with TRBJ1-4, with no clear D. Trimming removed 1 base from V and 8 bases from J, with 14 bases in between. Germline-derived CDR1 and CDR2 are SQVTM and ANQGSEA. The CDR3 has 14 amino acids. CDR3: CSVEGDTLGEKLFF. The CDR3 DNA sequence: TGCAGCGTTGAAGGTGACACCCTTGGAGAAAAACTGTTTTTT. Full variable domain (remainder filled in from reference TRBV29-1 and TRBJ1-4): SAVISQKPSRDICQRGTSLTIQCQVDSQVTMMFWYRQQPGQSLTLIATANQGSEATYESGFVIDKFPISRPNLTFSTLTVSNMSPEDSSIYLCSVEGDTLGEKLFFGSGTQLSVL.

The rearrangement joins TRBV20-1 to TRBJ2-5, with 8 bases lining up with TRBD1. Per germline, CDR1 DFQATT and CDR2 SNEGSKA (reference sequence). V was clipped by 6 bases and J by 4 bases; unmatched bases: 10. This CDR3 spans 14 amino acids. The CDR3 protein is CSAKRTGWGETQYF. Here the CDR3 DNA reads TGCAGTGCGAAGCGGACAGGGTGGGGAGAGACCCAGTACTTC.

A word on this clonotype: Just one base apart from a much larger clone, this may be a read error. The V gene is TRBV7-9, the J gene TRBJ1-1; tentatively, D is TRBD1 (6 bases). V lost 8 bases to trimming and J lost 5 bases, with 15 bases between them. This CDR3 is 13 amino acids long. Germline V gives CDR1 SEHNR, CDR2 FQNEAQ (reference sequence). The CDR3 spells CASRKAGETEAFF. Written as DNA, the CDR3 is TGTGCCAGCCGTAAGGCAGGGGAGACTGAAGCTTTCTTT.

This clonotype was counted a few times. V gene TRBV7-9 combines with J gene TRBJ2-3, with 12 bases that match TRBD1. The CDR3 is 16 amino acids. Germline V gene sequence: CDR1 SEHNR, CDR2 FQNEAQ (reference sequence). With V trimmed by 5 bases and J by 2 bases, 5 bases remained unmatched. The CDR3 DNA sequence: TGTGCCAGCAGCCCGGGACAGGGGGCCTACACAGATACGCAGTATTTT. This translates into CASSPGQGAYTDTQYF.